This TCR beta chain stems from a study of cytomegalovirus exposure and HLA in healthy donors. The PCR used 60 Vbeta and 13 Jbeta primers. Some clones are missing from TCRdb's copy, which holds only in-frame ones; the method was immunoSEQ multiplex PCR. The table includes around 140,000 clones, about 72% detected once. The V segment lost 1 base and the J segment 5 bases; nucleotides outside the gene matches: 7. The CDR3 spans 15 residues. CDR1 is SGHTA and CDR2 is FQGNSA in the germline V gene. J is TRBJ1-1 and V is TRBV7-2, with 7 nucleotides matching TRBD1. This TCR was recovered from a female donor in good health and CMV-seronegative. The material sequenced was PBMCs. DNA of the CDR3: TGTGCCAGCAGCTTAGACTCGGGACAGACTACTGAAGCTTTCTTT. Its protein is CASSLDSGQTTEAFF.